The text below deals with one T cell receptor (beta chain). Use of 60 Vbeta and 13 Jbeta primers characterized the PCR. Libraries were prepared by immunoSEQ multiplex PCR; TCRdb keeps only in-frame clonotypes and omits some of them. The table includes over 90,000 clones, roughly 76% detected once. The CDR3 consists of 15 residues. V lost 1 base to trimming and J lost 0 bases, with 10 bases between them. CDR1 and CDR2 (germline): MNHEY, SMNVEV (reference sequence). This record belongs to a study of cytomegalovirus exposure and HLA in healthy donors. This TCR was recovered from a man aged 40-49 years in good health and CMV-seronegative. This chain connects TRBV27 to TRBJ2-7; the D is unclear. Sequenced: PBMCs. As DNA, the CDR3 is TGTGCCAGCAGTTTATATCCAGAAACCTCCTACGAGCAGTACTTC. This translates into CASSLYPETSYEQYF.